The 24 T cell receptor beta chains below all came from one sample that was sequenced in a study of blood T cell repertoires in COVID-19. Sequenced by immunoSEQ multiplex PCR; TCRdb stores in-frame clones only, minus some. This table has 90,000 to 140,000 clones, roughly 79% appearing once. The specimen sequenced was peripheral blood. The receptors originated from a woman between 65 and 79 years old with acute or convalescent COVID-19.

J is TRBJ1-1 and V is TRBV29-1; D call uncertain. The CDR3 totals 12 residues. CDR1 and CDR2 (germline): SQVTM, ANQGSEA. Trimming shortened V by 2 bases and J by 4 bases, and 8 bases separated the two germline ends. The CDR3 DNA follows: TGCAGCGTTGAATTGGGGAGCACTGAAGCTTTCTTT. This translates into CSVELGSTEAFF.

The rearrangement joins TRBV5-5 to TRBJ2-3; maybe TRBD1 (6 bases). The germline CDR1 and CDR2 sequences are SGHKS and YYEKEE (reference sequence). This CDR3 spans 14 amino acids. The ends were cut back, 3 bases at V and 7 bases at J, with 15 bases in the middle. CDR3 in DNA: TGTGCCAGCAGCTCTGGGGGCGGAGGTTATACGCAGTATTTT. Encoded protein: CASSSGGGGYTQYF.

This chain uses TRBV2 with TRBJ1-6; 8 bases fit TRBD1. Germline assignment: CDR1 SNHLY and CDR2 FYNNEI. This CDR3 is built from 14 residues. The V gene end was trimmed by 1 base and the J gene end by 14 bases; junction bases not matched to a gene: 7. CDR3 in DNA: TGTGCCAGCAGTGAAGGGACAGGGAGGGCCTCCCTCCACTTT. It is translated as CASSEGTGRASLHF.

In this sample, this clone turned up a few times. CDR3 bases: TGCGCCAGCAGCCCGGATGGGGGCTTAGATACGCAGTATTTT. It translates to CASSPDGGLDTQYF. V usage is TRBV5-1 and J usage is TRBJ2-3; D is possibly TRBD1 (6 bases). From germline, CDR1 is SGHRS and CDR2 YFSETQ. The CDR3 length is 14 residues. Trimming pared 4 bases from V and 5 bases from J, leaving 14 bases between.

V usage is TRBV11-2 and J usage is TRBJ2-1, with D perhaps matching TRBD2 (5 bases). The CDR3 consists of 12 residues. The ends were cut back, 5 bases at V and 7 bases at J, with 9 bases in the middle. Germline CDR1 and CDR2: SGHAT and FQNNGV. DNA for the CDR3: TGTGCCAGCAGCCCACTAGGGAATGAGCAGTTCTTC. It is translated as CASSPLGNEQFF. Complete variable domain (other parts from reference TRBV11-2 and TRBJ2-1): EAGVAQSPRYKIIEKRQSVAFWCNPISGHATLYWYQQILGQGPKLLIQFQNNGVVDDSQLPKDRFSAERLKGVDSTLKIQPAKLEDSAVYLCASSPLGNEQFFGPGTRLTVL.

This clone was seen only once. The chain combines TRBV24-1 with TRBJ2-1, with unresolved D. The CDR3 is 13 residues long. CDR1 and CDR2 from the germline V gene are KGHDR and SFDVKD. Between the trimmed V and J ends, which lost 6 bases and 6 bases, there was a span of 11 bases. CDR3 nucleotides: TGTGCCACCAGTATCGATTCGGGCAATGAGCAGTTCTTC. Translated: CATSIDSGNEQFF.

The chain employs TRBV6-5 and TRBJ1-2, with 12 bases aligning to TRBD1. The CDR3 length is 13 residues. Germline V gives CDR1 MNHEY, CDR2 SVGAGI. V was pared by 6 bases and J by 8 bases, with 4 bases of the junction left unmatched. In DNA form, the CDR3 reads TGTGCCAGCAGGGACGGGACAGGGGGCGGCTACACCTTC. Protein sequence: CASRDGTGGGYTF.

The chain is built from TRBV19 and TRBJ2-5, with 8 bases fitting TRBD1. The CDR3 has 15 amino acids. In germline, CDR1 is LNHDA, CDR2 SQIVND (reference sequence). Unmatched junction bases numbered 10, after V lost 5 bases and J lost 5 bases. CDR3 residues: CASSPSQGAWETQYF. CDR3 nucleotides: TGTGCCAGTAGTCCCAGCCAGGGGGCATGGGAGACCCAGTACTTC.

This chain uses TRBV7-2 with TRBJ2-7; possibly TRBD2 for D (6 bases). The CDR3 is made up of 15 amino acids. CDR1 SGHTA and CDR2 FQGNSA come from the germline V gene. Between the trimmed V and J ends, which lost 0 bases and 2 bases, there was a span of 11 bases. This chain's CDR3 is CASSLAPSETYEQYF. CDR3 nucleotides: TGTGCCAGCAGCTTAGCCCCTAGCGAAACCTACGAGCAGTACTTC.

This clone has a single count. The chain has TRBV5-1 and TRBJ1-1, with a weak D call TRBD1 (5 bases). Germline V gene sequence: CDR1 SGHRS, CDR2 YFSETQ. The CDR3 has 11 amino acids. V lost 1 base and J lost 8, with 6 bases in between. The CDR3 region is CASSLQGEAFF. The CDR3, as DNA: TGCGCCAGCAGCTTGCAGGGAGAAGCTTTCTTT.

The J gene is TRBJ2-1, the V gene TRBV7-2; TRBD1 matches at 7 bases. The length of the CDR3 is 16 residues. V was pared by 2 bases and J by 6 bases, with 10 bases of the junction left unmatched. Looked up from germline, CDR1 is SGHTA and CDR2 is FQGNSA. The CDR3 DNA sequence: TGTGCCAGCAGCTTAAGACAGGGTTCCAAACCCAATGAGCAGTTCTTC. This translates into CASSLRQGSKPNEQFF.

The chain employs TRBV27 and TRBJ1-1, with D tentatively TRBD1 (5 bases). The V end lost 5 bases, the J end lost 1 base, and 26 bases lay between the germline ends. CDR1 is MNHEY, CDR2 SMNVEV, per germline (reference sequence). The CDR3 contains 19 residues. The CDR3 reads CASSPRADGGVPANTEAFF. The CDR3 bases are TGTGCCAGCAGTCCTCGGGCGGACGGGGGGGTCCCTGCGAACACTGAAGCTTTCTTT.

This clone was recorded once. In DNA, the CDR3 is TGTGCCAGCAGCCCCAGACAGGGAGCTATGAACACTGAAGCTTTCTTT. Residues: CASSPRQGAMNTEAFF. The V and J genes are TRBV7-2 and TRBJ1-1, with 7 bases identical to TRBD1. The germline V gene encodes CDR1 SGHTA and CDR2 FQGNSA. The J segment lost 0 bases and the V segment lost 5 bases, leaving 9 bases of the junction unmatched. The CDR3 has 16 amino acids.

The chain carries TRBV7-9 and TRBJ2-7; D might be TRBD1 (5 bases). Germline V gene data show CDR1 as SEHNR and CDR2 as FQNEAQ (reference sequence). The CDR3 is 16 residues long. With 1 base removed from V and 0 bases from J, the gap between germline ends came to 13 bases. CDR3 bases: TGTGCCAGCAGCTTAGTGGCAGGGAAGAGCTCCTACGAGCAGTACTTC. It encodes CASSLVAGKSSYEQYF. Filled out from reference TRBV7-9 and TRBJ2-7, the complete variable domain reads DTGVSQNPRHKITKRGQNVTFRCDPISEHNRLYWYRQTLGQGPEFLTYFQNEAQLEKSRLLSDRFSAERPKGSFSTLEIQRTEQGDSAMYLCASSLVAGKSSYEQYFGPGTRLTVT.

This rearrangement joins TRBV4-3 to TRBJ2-7; TRBD2 is a possible D gene (6 bases). Between the trimmed V and J ends, which lost 3 bases and 2 bases, there was a span of 11 bases. CDR1 is LGHNA and CDR2 is YSLEER in the germline V gene. There are 14 residues in the CDR3. Here the CDR3 reads CASSQTGLTYEQYF. CDR3 coding DNA: TGCGCCAGCAGCCAGACGGGACTTACCTACGAGCAGTACTTC.

This rearrangement joins TRBV2 to TRBJ2-7, with 9 bases that match TRBD2. The CDR3 is made up of 13 amino acids. From germline, CDR1 is SNHLY and CDR2 FYNNEI. The J segment lost 3 bases and the V segment lost 6 bases, leaving 3 bases of the junction unmatched. For the CDR3, the DNA is TGTGCCAGCAGACGTAGCGGGAGCTACGAGCAGTACTTC. It is translated as CASRRSGSYEQYF.

The genes are TRBV28 and TRBJ2-1; 7 nucleotides line up with TRBD1. V dropped 9 bases and J dropped 6; count of bases not matched to a gene: 8. This CDR3 spans 13 amino acids. Germline loops: CDR1 MDHEN, CDR2 SYDVKM. CDR3 coding DNA: TGTGCCAGTAGACAGGGAACCCCCAATGAGCAGTTCTTC. Amino acid sequence: CASRQGTPNEQFF. The whole variable domain, filled in from reference TRBV28 and TRBJ2-1, reads DVKVTQSSRYLVKRTGEKVFLECVQDMDHENMFWYRQDPGLGLRLIYFSYDVKMKEKGDIPEGYSVSREKKERFSLILESASTNQTSMYLCASRQGTPNEQFFGPGTRLTVL.

The DNA for the CDR3 is TGTGCCAGTAGTACACTCGACAGGATTCCTTATGGCTACACCTTC. It specifies CASSTLDRIPYGYTF. J is TRBJ1-2 and V is TRBV19, with D possibly matching TRBD1 (6 bases). The CDR3 loop spans 15 amino acids. The germline V gene encodes CDR1 LNHDA and CDR2 SQIVND (reference sequence). V was shortened by 4 bases and J by 5 bases, with 17 bases between the two germline ends.

The CDR3: CASSEISGRVSYNEQFF. In nucleotides, the CDR3 is TGCGCCAGCAGTGAGATTAGCGGTCGGGTATCCTACAATGAGCAGTTCTTC. The chain couples TRBV10-2 to TRBJ2-1; D perhaps matches TRBD2 (6 bases). CDR3 size: 17 residues. Trimming took off 2 bases at V and 1 base at J, with 15 bases between the two ends. Germline V gene data show CDR1 as WSHSY and CDR2 as SAAADI.

A few counts support this clone. The gene calls are TRBV12-5 and TRBJ2-5, with 9 bases matching TRBD1. V was pared by 7 bases and J by 5 bases, with 11 bases of the junction left unmatched. Germline values: CDR1 LGHNT, CDR2 FRNRAP. This CDR3 is 15 amino acids long. CDR3 amino acids: CASAPPGGTGETQYF. In DNA, the CDR3 is TGTGCTAGTGCCCCACCCGGTGGGACAGGGGAGACCCAGTACTTC.

The chain links TRBV7-8 to TRBJ2-3; D possibly corresponds to TRBD2 (6 bases). CDR3 length: 14 residues. In germline, CDR1 is SGHVS, CDR2 FQNEAQ. V shed 4 bases and J shed 0 bases, with 8 bases lying between them. CDR3 sequence reads: CASSSGLSTDTQYF. CDR3 coding DNA: TGTGCCAGCAGCTCGGGACTTAGCACAGATACGCAGTATTTT.

The J gene is TRBJ2-1, the V gene TRBV29-1, with D perhaps matching TRBD1 (6 bases). V lost 7 bases and J lost 10, with 14 bases in between. Germline CDR1 and CDR2: SQVTM and ANQGSEA. CDR3 length equals 11 residues. The CDR3 bases are TGCAGCGCACTAACAGGGCTCGAGCAGTTCTTC. This sequence encodes CSALTGLEQFF.

The chain joins TRBV5-4 to TRBJ1-6; 9 nucleotides line up with TRBD1. With V trimmed by 9 bases and J by 9 bases, 13 bases remained unmatched. This CDR3 has 15 amino acids. Germline V gene lookup returns CDR1 SGHNT and CDR2 YYREEE (reference sequence). Written as DNA, the CDR3 is TGTGCCACCTCAACAGGGGGCGCGTTAGGTTCACCCCTCCACTTT. Amino acids: CATSTGGALGSPLHF.

The chain combines TRBV7-9 with TRBJ1-2, with TRBD1 identical over 7 bases. CDR3 size: 15 residues. V trimming: 5 bases; J trimming: 4 bases; junction bases outside the gene matches: 10. Germline CDR1 and CDR2: SEHNR and FQNEAQ (reference sequence). Here the CDR3 reads CASSAPGQILYGYTF. DNA of the CDR3: TGTGCCAGCAGCGCCCCGGGACAGATCCTCTATGGCTACACCTTC.